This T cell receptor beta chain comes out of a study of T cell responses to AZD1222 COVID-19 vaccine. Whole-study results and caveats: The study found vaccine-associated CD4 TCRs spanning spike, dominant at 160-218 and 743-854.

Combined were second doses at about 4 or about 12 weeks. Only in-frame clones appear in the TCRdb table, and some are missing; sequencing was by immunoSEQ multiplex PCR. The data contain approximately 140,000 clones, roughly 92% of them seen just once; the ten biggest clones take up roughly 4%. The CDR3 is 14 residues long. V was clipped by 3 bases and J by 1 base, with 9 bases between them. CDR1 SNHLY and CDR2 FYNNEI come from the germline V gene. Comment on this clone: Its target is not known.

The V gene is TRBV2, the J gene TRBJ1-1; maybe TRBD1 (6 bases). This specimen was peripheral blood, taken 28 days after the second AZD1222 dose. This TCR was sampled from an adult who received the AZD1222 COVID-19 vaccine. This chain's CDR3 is CASSDDRTNTEAFF. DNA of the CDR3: TGTGCCAGCAGTGATGACAGGACGAACACTGAAGCTTTCTTT.